This T cell receptor (beta chain) was sequenced in a study of blood T cells in healthy people across ages. The CDR3 runs to 12 residues. The germline V gene encodes CDR1 MNHNY and CDR2 SVGAGI (reference sequence). A second PCR, run for about 7 to 11 cycles, used a sample-barcoded 5' primer plus a J-beta primer mix. TCRdb reprocessed the 5' RACE reads with MiXCR, giving one entry per CDR3 protein. Among around 690,000 distinct CDR3 sequences listed, around 54% were seen once. This clonotype was sampled from a man aged 60-69 years in good health. This sequence joins TRBV6-6 and TRBJ2-4, with no clear D. The tail of the sequence fits TRBJ2-7 better, so the J call may be wrong. The sequenced material came from blood. In DNA form, the CDR3 reads TGTGCCAGCAGTGACACACAGTACGAGCAGTACTTC. This translates into CASSDTQYEQYF.